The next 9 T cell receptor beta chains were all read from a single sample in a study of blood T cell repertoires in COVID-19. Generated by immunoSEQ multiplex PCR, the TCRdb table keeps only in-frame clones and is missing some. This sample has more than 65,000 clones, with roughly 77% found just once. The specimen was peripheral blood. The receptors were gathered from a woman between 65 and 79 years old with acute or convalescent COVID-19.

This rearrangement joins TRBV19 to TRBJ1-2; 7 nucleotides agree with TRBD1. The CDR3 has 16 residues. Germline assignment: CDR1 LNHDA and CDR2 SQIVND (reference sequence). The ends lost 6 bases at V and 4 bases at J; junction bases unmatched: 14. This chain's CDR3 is CASSPGQRPPSYGYTF. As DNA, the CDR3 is TGTGCCAGTAGCCCGGGACAGCGTCCTCCCTCCTATGGCTACACCTTC.

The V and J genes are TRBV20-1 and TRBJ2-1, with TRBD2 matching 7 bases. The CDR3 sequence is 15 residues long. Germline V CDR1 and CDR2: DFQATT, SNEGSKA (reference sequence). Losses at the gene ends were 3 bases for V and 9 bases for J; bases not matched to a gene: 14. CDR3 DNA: TGCAGTGCTAGTCCGGCTAGCGGAGGTAATAGTGAGCAGTTCTTC. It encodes CSASPASGGNSEQFF.

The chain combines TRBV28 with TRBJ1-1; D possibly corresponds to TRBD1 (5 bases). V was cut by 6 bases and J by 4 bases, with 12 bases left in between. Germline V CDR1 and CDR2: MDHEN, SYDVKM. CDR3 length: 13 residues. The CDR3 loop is CASSDLGPTEAFF. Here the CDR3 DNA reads TGTGCCAGCAGCGATCTGGGGCCCACTGAAGCTTTCTTT.

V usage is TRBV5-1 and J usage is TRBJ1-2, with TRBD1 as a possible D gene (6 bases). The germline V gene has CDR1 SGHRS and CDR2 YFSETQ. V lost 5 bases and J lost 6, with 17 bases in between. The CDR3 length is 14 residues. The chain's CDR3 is CASRRAGENNGYTF. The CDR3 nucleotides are TGCGCCAGCAGACGGGCAGGGGAAAATAATGGCTACACCTTC. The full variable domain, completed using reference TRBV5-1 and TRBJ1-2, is KAGVTQTPRYLIKTRGQQVTLSCSPISGHRSVSWYQQTPGQGLQFLFEYFSETQRNKGNFPGRFSGRQFSNSRSEMNVSTLELGDSALYLCASRRAGENNGYTFGSGTRLTVV.

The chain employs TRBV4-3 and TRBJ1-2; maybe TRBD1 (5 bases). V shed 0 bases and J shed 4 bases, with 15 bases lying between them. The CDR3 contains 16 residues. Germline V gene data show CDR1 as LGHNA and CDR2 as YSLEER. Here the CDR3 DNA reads TGCGCCAGCAGCCAAGATGGTCAGGGAACACGCTATGGCTACACCTTC. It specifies CASSQDGQGTRYGYTF.

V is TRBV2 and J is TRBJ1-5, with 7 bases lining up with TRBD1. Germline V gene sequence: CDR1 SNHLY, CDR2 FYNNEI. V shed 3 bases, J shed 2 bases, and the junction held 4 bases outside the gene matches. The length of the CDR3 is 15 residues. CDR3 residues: CASSDRDSGNQPQHF. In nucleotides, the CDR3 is TGTGCCAGCAGTGACCGGGACAGCGGCAATCAGCCCCAGCATTTT.

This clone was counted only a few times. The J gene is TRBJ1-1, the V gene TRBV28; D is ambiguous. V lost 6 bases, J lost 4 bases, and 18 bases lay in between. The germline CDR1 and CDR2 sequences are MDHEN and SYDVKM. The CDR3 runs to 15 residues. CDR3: CASRNTQFRSTEAFF. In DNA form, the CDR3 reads TGTGCCAGCAGGAATACACAATTCCGGAGCACTGAAGCTTTCTTT.

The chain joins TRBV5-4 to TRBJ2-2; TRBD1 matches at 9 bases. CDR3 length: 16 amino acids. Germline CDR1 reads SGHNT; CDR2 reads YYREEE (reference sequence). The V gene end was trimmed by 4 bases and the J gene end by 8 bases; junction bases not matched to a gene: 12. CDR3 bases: TGTGCCAGCAGCAACACTGGACAGGGGTCGCTTGGGGAGCTGTTTTTT. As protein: CASSNTGQGSLGELFF.

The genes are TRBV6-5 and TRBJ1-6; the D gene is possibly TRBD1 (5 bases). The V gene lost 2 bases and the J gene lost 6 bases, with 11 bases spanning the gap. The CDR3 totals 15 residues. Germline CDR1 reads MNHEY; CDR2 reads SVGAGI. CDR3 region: CASSYDGAGNSPLHF. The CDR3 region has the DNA TGTGCCAGCAGTTACGATGGGGCTGGTAATTCACCCCTCCACTTT.